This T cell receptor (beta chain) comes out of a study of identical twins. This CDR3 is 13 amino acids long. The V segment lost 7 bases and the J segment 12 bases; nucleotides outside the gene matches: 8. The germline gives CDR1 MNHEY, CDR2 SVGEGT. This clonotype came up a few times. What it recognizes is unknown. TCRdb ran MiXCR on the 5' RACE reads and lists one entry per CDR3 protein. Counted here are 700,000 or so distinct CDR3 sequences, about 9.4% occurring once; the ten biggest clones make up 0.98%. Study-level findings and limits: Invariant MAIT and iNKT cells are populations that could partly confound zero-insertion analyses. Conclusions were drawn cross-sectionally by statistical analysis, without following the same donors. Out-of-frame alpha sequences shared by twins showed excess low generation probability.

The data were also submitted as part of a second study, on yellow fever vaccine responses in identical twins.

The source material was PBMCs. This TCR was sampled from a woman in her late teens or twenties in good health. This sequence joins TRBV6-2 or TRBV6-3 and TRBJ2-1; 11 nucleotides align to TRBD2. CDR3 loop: CASKLAGVPAQFF. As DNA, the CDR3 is TGTGCCAGCAAACTAGCGGGAGTGCCGGCGCAGTTCTTC.